This passage covers 25 T cell receptor beta chains from one sample sequenced in a study of sequential checkpoint blockade in melanoma. Treatment of the sample: randomized to nivolumab then ipilimumab (arm A) or the reverse (arm B). Only in-frame clones appear in the TCRdb table, and some are missing; sequencing was by immunoSEQ multiplex PCR. The sample shows 12,000 or so clones, 20% to 30% of them seen only once. Sequencing was performed on tumor tissue (inferred from file names), taken from a patient given nivolumab and ipilimumab in sequence. The source of these receptors is a human donor with melanoma.

The rearrangement joins TRBV5-1 to TRBJ1-4; 8 bases fit TRBD1. Germline CDR1 is SGHRS and CDR2 is YFSETQ. The length of the CDR3 is 14 residues. J gave up 7 bases and V 4 bases, and 6 bases lay outside the gene matches. Written as DNA, the CDR3 is TGCGCCAGCAGCATTACAGGGGGAACTGAAAAACTGTTTTTT. This sequence encodes CASSITGGTEKLFF.

This clone was observed a few times. This chain joins TRBV4-1 and TRBJ1-2, with no clear D. The CDR3 has 15 amino acids. Germline CDR1 reads MGHRA; CDR2 reads YSYEKL. The V and J ends lost 4 bases and 2 bases respectively, with 14 bases between them. The CDR3 bases are TGCGCCAGCAGCCTCCTAAGGTGGAGGAACTATGGCTACACCTTC. Its protein product is CASSLLRWRNYGYTF.

The CDR3 region has the DNA TGTGCCAGTAGTCCCCAGGGGCATCAAAAACTGTTTTTT. Encoded protein: CASSPQGHQKLFF. The chain carries TRBV19 and TRBJ1-4; maybe TRBD1 (6 bases). V was pared by 5 bases and J by 9 bases, with 13 bases between. Germline V CDR1 and CDR2: LNHDA, SQIVND (reference sequence). The CDR3 covers 13 residues.

This clone showed up just a few times. The gene calls are TRBV9 and TRBJ2-1; 11 bases fit TRBD2. The junction had 3 bases not matched to a gene; V was cut back by 3 bases and J by 4 bases. CDR3 length: 15 amino acids. In germline, CDR1 is SGDLS, CDR2 YYNGEE. The DNA for the CDR3 is TGTGCCAGCAGCGCGGGACTAGCGGATTACAATGAGCAGTTCTTC. It codes for CASSAGLADYNEQFF.

In regard to this clone: One end of the junction does not line up with germline, which may come from a read error. DNA for the CDR3: TGTGCCATCAGTGTAAGGCCTTACTCTGGAAACACCATATATTTT. This sequence encodes CAISVRPYSGNTIYF. V and J are TRBV6-8 and TRBJ1-3; D unresolved. This CDR3 contains 15 residues. Germline CDR1 MNHGY, CDR2 SAAAGT.

This clone occurred a few times. The chain joins TRBV6-8 to TRBJ2-1; no clear D. The CDR3 runs 16 residues. Trimming stripped 6 bases from V and 0 bases from J, with 15 bases between. CDR1 MNHGY and CDR2 SAAAGT come from the germline V gene. CDR3 DNA: TGTGCCAGCAGCCCCAGTTTACAGAGCTCCTACAATGAGCAGTTCTTC. Translated, it gives CASSPSLQSSYNEQFF.

This clone was observed a handful of times. The chain combines TRBV6-8 with TRBJ2-5; D unclear. Trimming removed 5 bases from V and 1 base from J, with 11 bases in between. The V gene's germline CDR1 is MNHGY and CDR2 SAAAGT. The CDR3 runs to 14 residues. This CDR3 is CASSDLNGQETQYF. The CDR3 nucleotides read TGTGCCAGCAGTGACTTGAACGGCCAAGAGACCCAGTACTTC.

This clone was recorded many times. This chain uses TRBV6-8 with TRBJ2-5; D might be TRBD2 (5 bases). The CDR3 consists of 15 residues. The germline V gene encodes CDR1 MNHGY and CDR2 SAAAGT. V lost 5 bases to trimming and J lost 0 bases, with 13 bases between them. The CDR3 DNA sequence: TGTGCCAGCAGTGAGGAACTAGTCAACCAAGAGACCCAGTACTTC. This gives the protein CASSEELVNQETQYF.

The V call is TRBV10-2, the J call TRBJ2-3; D possibly matches TRBD1 or TRBD2 (7 bases each). The CDR3 totals 14 residues. V was pared by 7 bases and J by 2 bases, with 13 bases between. The germline V gene has CDR1 WSHSY and CDR2 SAAADI. The CDR3 sequence is CASTRGGPTDTQYF. The CDR3 DNA follows: TGCGCCAGCACCAGGGGGGGGCCCACAGATACGCAGTATTTT.

This clone occurred a few times. This chain joins TRBV18 and TRBJ2-3; D is unresolved. V lost 3 bases to trimming and J lost 1 base, with 8 bases between them. CDR1 is KGHSH, CDR2 LQKENI, per germline. This CDR3 spans 14 amino acids. The CDR3 spells CASSPPFGTDTQYF. In DNA, the CDR3 is TGTGCCAGCTCACCCCCGTTTGGCACAGATACGCAGTATTTT.

This clone has more than one count but fewer than ten. The chain recombines TRBV25-1 with TRBJ2-2; possible D gene TRBD1, 6 bases. Trimming shortened V by 4 bases and J by 7 bases, and 16 bases separated the two germline ends. The CDR3 runs 15 residues. The germline V gene encodes CDR1 MGHDK and CDR2 SYGVNS. Here the CDR3 DNA reads TGTGCCAGCAGTGTCCACAGGGAGAGTGGCGGGGAGCTGTTTTTT. It codes for CASSVHRESGGELFF.

In its sample, this clone was seen a few times. The rearrangement joins TRBV6-8 to TRBJ1-1, with D unresolved. The CDR3 runs to 18 residues. Trimming removed 1 base at V and 4 bases at J, with 22 bases between. CDR1 is MNHGY, CDR2 SAAAGT, per germline. CDR3 in DNA: TGTGCCAGCAGTTACTGCGCCTTAAACATGTGGGTTTGCACTGAAGCTTTCTTT. This gives the protein CASSYCALNMWVCTEAFF.

The chain links TRBV6-8 to TRBJ1-2, with a weak D call TRBD1 (5 bases). Germline values: CDR1 MNHGY, CDR2 SAAAGT. The CDR3 sequence is 16 residues long. Trimming shortened V by 4 bases and J by 5 bases, and 20 bases separated the two germline ends. This CDR3 reads CASSSVGFREAYGYTF. CDR3 bases: TGTGCCAGCAGTTCCGTCGGATTCAGGGAAGCTTATGGCTACACCTTC.

The rearrangement joins TRBV6-8 to TRBJ2-5; D is possibly TRBD1 (8 bases). The CDR3 has 14 amino acids. CDR1 MNHGY and CDR2 SAAAGT come from the germline V gene. V gave up 7 bases and J gave up 5 bases, with 17 bases separating them. The CDR3 DNA follows: TGTGCCAGCAAGATACAGGGGGGGAGGGAGACCCAGTACTTC. Translation gives CASKIQGGRETQYF.

The chain links TRBV12-5 to TRBJ1-2; D may be TRBD1 (6 bases). Trimming stripped 3 bases from V and 5 bases from J, with 10 bases between. The CDR3 sequence is 13 residues long. Per germline, CDR1 LGHNT and CDR2 FRNRAP. The chain's CDR3 is CASGFGTYYGYTF. CDR3 bases: TGTGCTAGTGGTTTCGGGACATATTATGGCTACACCTTC.

This clone was seen a handful of times. The chain uses TRBV10-2 and TRBJ1-3; possibly TRBD1 for D (5 bases). The CDR3 is made up of 15 amino acids. V lost 2 bases, J lost 4 bases, and 12 bases lay in between. Germline values: CDR1 WSHSY, CDR2 SAAADI. This chain's CDR3 is CASSEGVGVGNTIYF. CDR3 DNA sequence: TGCGCCAGCAGTGAGGGGGTAGGGGTCGGAAACACCATATATTTT.

This sequence joins TRBV19 and TRBJ2-1, with D perhaps given as TRBD1 or TRBD2 (6 bases each). The CDR3 totals 15 residues. V lost 5 bases and J lost 8, with 19 bases in between. Germline CDR1 reads LNHDA; CDR2 reads SQIVND (reference sequence). This chain's CDR3 is CASSWGALQAHEQFF. DNA for the CDR3: TGTGCCAGTAGTTGGGGGGCGCTTCAGGCCCATGAGCAGTTCTTC.

The chain has TRBV19 and TRBJ2-2; TRBD2 is a possible D gene (5 bases). Trimming took 3 bases from V and 4 from J, leaving 9 bases between them. The CDR3 totals 14 residues. The germline gives CDR1 LNHDA, CDR2 SQIVND (reference sequence). The CDR3 DNA reads as TGTGCCAGTAGTATGACGGGGAGCACCGGGGAGCTGTTTTTT. This gives the protein CASSMTGSTGELFF.

This clone was recorded a few times. The genes are TRBV6-8 and TRBJ2-1; 9 bases align to TRBD2. The CDR3 consists of 15 residues. Germline assignment: CDR1 MNHGY and CDR2 SAAAGT. V lost 4 bases and J lost 4; bases outside the gene matches: 5. CDR3 coding DNA: TGTGCCAGCAGTTCAGCGGGGGGACCGTACAATGAGCAGTTCTTC. This translates into CASSSAGGPYNEQFF.

The CDR3 bases are TGCGCCAGCAGCTTGACAGGGGAAGGGCAGCCCCAGCATTTT. Its protein product is CASSLTGEGQPQHF. The chain links TRBV5-1 to TRBJ1-5; 7 nucleotides agree with TRBD1. The CDR3 has 14 residues. Germline assignment: CDR1 SGHRS and CDR2 YFSETQ. The V and J ends lost 1 base and 7 bases, in that order; junction bases with no gene match: 5.

The chain links TRBV9 to TRBJ2-3; 9 positions match TRBD1. Germline loops: CDR1 SGDLS, CDR2 YYNGEE. The CDR3 has 14 residues. V lost 5 bases to trimming and J lost 2 bases; unmatched junction nucleotides: 3. The CDR3 DNA is TGTGCCAGCAGTTGGGACAGGGCCACAGATACGCAGTATTTT. Translating gives CASSWDRATDTQYF.

This chain links TRBV18 with TRBJ2-5; no clear D. Per germline, CDR1 KGHSH and CDR2 LQKENI. This CDR3 has 14 amino acids. V was shortened by 3 bases and J by 2 bases, with 10 bases between the two germline ends. Written as DNA, the CDR3 is TGTGCCAGCTCACCTTTGAAGGGTCAAGAGACCCAGTACTTC. Translation gives CASSPLKGQETQYF. The whole variable domain, filled in from reference TRBV18 and TRBJ2-5, reads NAGVMQNPRHLVRRRGQEARLRCSPMKGHSHVYWYRQLPEEGLKFMVYLQKENIIDESGMPKERFSAEFPKEGPSILRIQQVVRGDSAAYFCASSPLKGQETQYFGPGTRLLVL.

This clone was recorded once. The chain recombines TRBV6-8 with TRBJ1-5; D is ambiguous. The germline V and J ends were trimmed by 6 bases and 1 base, with 7 bases remaining between them. Germline CDR1 MNHGY, CDR2 SAAAGT. The CDR3 has 13 amino acids. The CDR3 protein is CASSQQSNQPQHF. CDR3 coding DNA: TGTGCCAGCAGCCAACAGAGCAATCAGCCCCAGCATTTT.

This sequence joins TRBV10-2 and TRBJ1-1; 7 nucleotides align to TRBD1. Germline values: CDR1 WSHSY, CDR2 SAAADI. The J segment lost 5 bases and the V segment lost 6 bases, leaving 9 bases of the junction unmatched. This CDR3 is built from 14 residues. The CDR3 nucleotides are TGCGCCAGCAGCCCTCGACAGGGCGGGACTGAAGCTTTCTTT. Protein: CASSPRQGGTEAFF.

The sample holds a few counts of this clone. The chain is built from TRBV10-2 and TRBJ2-1, with 8 positions matching TRBD2. The CDR3 contains 17 residues. V shed 8 bases and J 6 bases; nucleotides not matched to a gene: 18. Per the germline V gene, CDR1 is WSHSY and CDR2 is SAAADI. The CDR3 reads CASSKGLAVKDGNEQFF. In nucleotides, the CDR3 is TGCGCCAGCTCTAAAGGACTAGCCGTAAAAGATGGCAATGAGCAGTTCTTC.